The T cell receptor beta chain under discussion was sequenced for a study of blood T cell repertoires in COVID-19. In the original processing: Estimation of nucleated cell counts relied on the amplification of reference gene primers. Clones were read by immunoSEQ multiplex PCR, and TCRdb kept only the in-frame ones, dropping some. V and J calls and clone size are those listed in that table; D and trimming were worked out from the DNA. Of about 95,000 clones listed, about 84% were seen once; the top ten hold 24%. The ends lost 6 bases at V and 10 bases at J; junction bases unmatched: 1. The CDR3 spans 11 residues. The germline V gene has CDR1 MNHEY and CDR2 SVGAGI.

This chain uses TRBV6-5 with TRBJ1-4; 8 bases are a match to TRBD1. The TCR originated in a human donor in a cohort sampled during active COVID-19. The source material was peripheral blood. The CDR3 spells CASSDRGKLFF. CDR3 nucleotide sequence: TGTGCCAGCAGCGACAGGGGAAAACTGTTTTTT.